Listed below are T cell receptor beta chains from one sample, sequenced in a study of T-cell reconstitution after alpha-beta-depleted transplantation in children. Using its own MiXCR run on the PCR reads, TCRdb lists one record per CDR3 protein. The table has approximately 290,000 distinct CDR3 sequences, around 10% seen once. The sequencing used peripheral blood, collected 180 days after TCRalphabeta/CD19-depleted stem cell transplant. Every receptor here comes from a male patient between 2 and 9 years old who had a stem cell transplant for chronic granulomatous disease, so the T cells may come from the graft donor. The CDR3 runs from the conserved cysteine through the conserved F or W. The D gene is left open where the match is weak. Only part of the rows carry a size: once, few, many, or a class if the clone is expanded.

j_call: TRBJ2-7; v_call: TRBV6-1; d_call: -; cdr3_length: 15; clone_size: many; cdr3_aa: CASSEDPGVPYEQYF; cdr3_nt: TGTGCCAGCAGTGAAGATCCAGGGGTGCCCTACGAGCAGTACTTC
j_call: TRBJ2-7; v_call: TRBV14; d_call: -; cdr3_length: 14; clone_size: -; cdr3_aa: CASSQDSPDYEQYF; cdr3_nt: TGTGCCAGCAGCCAAGATTCGCCGGACTACGAGCAGTACTTC
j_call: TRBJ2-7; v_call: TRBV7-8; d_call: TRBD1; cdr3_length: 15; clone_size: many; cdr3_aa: CASSLDRVNFYEQYF; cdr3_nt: TGTGCCAGCAGCCTGGACAGGGTCAATTTCTACGAGCAGTACTTC
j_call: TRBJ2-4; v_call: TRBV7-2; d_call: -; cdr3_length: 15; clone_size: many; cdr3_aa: CASSLTPGGANIQYF; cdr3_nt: TGTGCCAGCAGCTTAACTCCCGGGGGCGCAAACATTCAGTACTTC
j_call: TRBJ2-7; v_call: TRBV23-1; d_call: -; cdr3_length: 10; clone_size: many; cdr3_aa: CASRQDEQYF; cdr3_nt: TGCGCCAGCAGACAGGACGAGCAGTACTTC
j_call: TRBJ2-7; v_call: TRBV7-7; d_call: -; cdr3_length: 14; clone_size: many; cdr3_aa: CASSPIEPGNEQYF; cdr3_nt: TGTGCTAGCAGCCCGATCGAACCCGGGAACGAGCAGTACTTC
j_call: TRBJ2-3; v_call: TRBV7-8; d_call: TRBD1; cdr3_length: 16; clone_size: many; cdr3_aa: CASSPRQGISIDTQYF; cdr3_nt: TGTGCCAGCAGCCCCCGACAGGGGATTTCAATAGATACGCAGTATTTT
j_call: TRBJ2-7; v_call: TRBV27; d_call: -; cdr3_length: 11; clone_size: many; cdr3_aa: CASSYPFEQYF; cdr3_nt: TGTGCCAGCAGTTATCCCTTCGAGCAGTACTTC
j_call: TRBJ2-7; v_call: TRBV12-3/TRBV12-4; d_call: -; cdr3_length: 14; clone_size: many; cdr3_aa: CASSFFPDPYEQYF; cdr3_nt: TGTGCCAGCAGTTTTTTCCCCGACCCCTACGAGCAGTACTTC
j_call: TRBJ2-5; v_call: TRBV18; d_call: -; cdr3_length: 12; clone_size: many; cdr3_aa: CASSPPSETQYF; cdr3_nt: TGTGCCAGCTCACCACCTTCAGAGACCCAGTACTTC
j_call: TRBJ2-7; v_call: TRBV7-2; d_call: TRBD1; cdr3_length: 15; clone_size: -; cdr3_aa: CASSYPGTGVGEQNF; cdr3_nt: TGTGCCAGCAGCTACCCCGGGACAGGAGTAGGCGAGCAGAACTTC
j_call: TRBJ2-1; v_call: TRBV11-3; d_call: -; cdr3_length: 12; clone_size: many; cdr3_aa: CASSTRGNEQFF; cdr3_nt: TGTGCCAGCAGTACCAGGGGAAATGAGCAGTTCTTC
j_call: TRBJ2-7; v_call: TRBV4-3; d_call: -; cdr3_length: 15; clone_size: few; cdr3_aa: CASSQVSGSGYEQYF; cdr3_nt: TGCGCCAGCAGCCAAGTATCGGGGTCCGGCTACGAGCAGTACTTC
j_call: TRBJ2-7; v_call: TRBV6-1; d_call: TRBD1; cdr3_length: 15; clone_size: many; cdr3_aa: CASSIAGTGTYEQYF; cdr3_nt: TGTGCCAGCAGTATAGCCGGGACAGGGACCTACGAGCAGTACTTC
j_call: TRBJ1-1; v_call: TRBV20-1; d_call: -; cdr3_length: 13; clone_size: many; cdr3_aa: CSANGHYNTEAFF; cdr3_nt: TGCAGTGCTAATGGACATTATAACACTGAAGCTTTCTTT
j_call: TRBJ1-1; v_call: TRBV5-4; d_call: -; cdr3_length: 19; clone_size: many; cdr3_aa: CASSSQLLFPSGGNTEAFF; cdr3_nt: TGTGCCAGCAGCTCGCAATTGTTGTTCCCCTCCGGGGGGAACACTGAAGCTTTCTTT
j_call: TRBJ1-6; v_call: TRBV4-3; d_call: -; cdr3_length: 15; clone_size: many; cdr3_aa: CASSQGRTDNSPLHF; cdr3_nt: TGCGCCAGCAGCCAGGGGCGCACGGATAATTCACCCCTCCACTTT
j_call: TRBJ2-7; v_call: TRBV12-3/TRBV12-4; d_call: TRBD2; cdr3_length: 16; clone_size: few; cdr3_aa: CASSPRTSGAPYEQYF; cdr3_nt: TGTGCCAGCAGTCCTCGGACTAGCGGGGCCCCCTACGAGCAGTACTTC
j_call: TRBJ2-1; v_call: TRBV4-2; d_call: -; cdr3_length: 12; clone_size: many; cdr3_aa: CASSQGFEEQFF; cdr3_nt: TGTGCCAGCAGCCAAGGGTTCGAGGAGCAGTTCTTC
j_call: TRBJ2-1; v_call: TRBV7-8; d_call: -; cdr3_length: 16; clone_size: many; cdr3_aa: CASSRGLGTTGNEQFF; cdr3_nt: TGTGCCAGCAGCCGGGGCCTCGGGACCACCGGTAATGAGCAGTTCTTC
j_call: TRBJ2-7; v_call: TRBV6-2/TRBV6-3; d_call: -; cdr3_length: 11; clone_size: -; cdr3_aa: CASSQSSEQHF; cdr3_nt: TGTGCCAGCAGCCAAAGTAGCGAGCAGCACTTC
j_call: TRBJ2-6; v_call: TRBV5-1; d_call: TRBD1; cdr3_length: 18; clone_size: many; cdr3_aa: CASSLGGTGVTGANVLTF; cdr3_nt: TGCGCCAGCAGCTTGGGCGGGACAGGGGTAACTGGGGCCAACGTCCTGACTTTC
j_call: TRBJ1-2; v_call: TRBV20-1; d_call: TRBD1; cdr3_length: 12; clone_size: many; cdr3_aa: CSAWTGGRGYTF; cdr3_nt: TGCAGTGCTTGGACAGGGGGCCGGGGCTACACCTTC
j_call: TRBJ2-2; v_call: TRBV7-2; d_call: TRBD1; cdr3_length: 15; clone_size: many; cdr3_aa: CASSPGQGSSGELFF; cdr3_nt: TGTGCCAGCAGCCCGGGACAGGGGTCATCAGGGGAGCTGTTTTTT
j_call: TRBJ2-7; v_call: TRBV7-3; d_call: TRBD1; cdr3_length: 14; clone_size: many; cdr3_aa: CASSSSGQSYEQYF; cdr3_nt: TGTGCCAGCAGCTCTTCGGGACAGTCCTACGAGCAGTACTTC
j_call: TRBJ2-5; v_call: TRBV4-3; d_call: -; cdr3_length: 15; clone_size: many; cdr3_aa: CASSQDRGSTKTQYF; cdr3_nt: TGCGCCAGCAGCCAAGATCGGGGGAGCACAAAGACCCAGTACTTC
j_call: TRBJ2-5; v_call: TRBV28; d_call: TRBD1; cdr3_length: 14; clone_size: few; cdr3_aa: CASNIPGQGVLQYF; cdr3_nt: TGTGCCAGCAACATCCCGGGACAGGGAGTTTTGCAGTACTTC
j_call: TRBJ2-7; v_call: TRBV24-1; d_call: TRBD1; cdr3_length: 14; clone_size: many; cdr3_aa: CATSDGTGTYEQYF; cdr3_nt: TGTGCCACCAGTGATGGGACAGGGACCTACGAGCAGTACTTC
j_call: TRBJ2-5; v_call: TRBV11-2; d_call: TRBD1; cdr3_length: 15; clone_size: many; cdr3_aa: CASSMGQGTGETQYF; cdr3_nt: TGTGCCAGCAGCATGGGACAGGGAACTGGGGAGACCCAGTACTTC
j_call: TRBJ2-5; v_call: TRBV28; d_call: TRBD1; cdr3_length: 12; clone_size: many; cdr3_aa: CASKGTEETQYF; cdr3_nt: TGTGCCAGCAAAGGGACAGAAGAGACCCAGTACTTC
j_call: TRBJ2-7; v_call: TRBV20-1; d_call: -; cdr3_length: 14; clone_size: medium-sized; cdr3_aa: CSASFAGQSYEQYF; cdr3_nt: TGCAGTGCTAGTTTTGCGGGTCAATCCTACGAGCAGTACTTC
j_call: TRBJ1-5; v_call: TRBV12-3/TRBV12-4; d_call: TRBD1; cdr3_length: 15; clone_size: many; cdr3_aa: CASSLRDSPNQPQHF; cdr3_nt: TGTGCCAGCAGTTTAAGGGACAGCCCGAATCAGCCCCAGCATTTT
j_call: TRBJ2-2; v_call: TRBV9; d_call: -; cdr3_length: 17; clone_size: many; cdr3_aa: CASSVVWAGENTGELFF; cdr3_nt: TGTGCCAGCAGCGTAGTTTGGGCAGGGGAGAACACCGGGGAGCTGTTTTTT
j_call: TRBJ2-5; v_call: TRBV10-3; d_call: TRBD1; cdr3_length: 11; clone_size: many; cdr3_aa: CASDRGETQYF; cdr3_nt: TGTGCCTCGGACAGGGGAGAGACCCAGTACTTC
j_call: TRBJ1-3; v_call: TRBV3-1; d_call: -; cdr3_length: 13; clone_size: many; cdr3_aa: CASSQVQGNTIYF; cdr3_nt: TGTGCCAGCAGCCAAGTGCAGGGAAACACCATATATTTT
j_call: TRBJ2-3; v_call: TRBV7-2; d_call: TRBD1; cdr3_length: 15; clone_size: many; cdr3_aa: CASRLTGGSTDTQYF; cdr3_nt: TGTGCCAGCAGGTTAACAGGGGGCTCGACAGATACGCAGTATTTT
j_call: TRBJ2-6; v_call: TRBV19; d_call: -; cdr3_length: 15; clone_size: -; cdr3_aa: CASSTIRKGANVLTF; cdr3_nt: TGTGCCAGTAGTACCATCAGGAAAGGGGCCAACGTCCTGACTTTC
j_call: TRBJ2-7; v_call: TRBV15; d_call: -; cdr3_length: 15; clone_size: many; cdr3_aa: CATSKIGRGFYEQYF; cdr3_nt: TGTGCCACCAGCAAGATCGGAAGGGGTTTCTACGAGCAGTACTTC
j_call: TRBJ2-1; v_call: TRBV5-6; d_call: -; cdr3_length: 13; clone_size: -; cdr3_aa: CASSTGPPNEQFF; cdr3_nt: TGTGCCAGCAGCACCGGGCCCCCCAATGAGCAGTTCTTC
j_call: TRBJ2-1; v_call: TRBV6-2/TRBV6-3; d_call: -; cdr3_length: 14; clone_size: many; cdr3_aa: CASSYQERYNEQFF; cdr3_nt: TGTGCCAGCAGTTACCAGGAACGTTACAATGAGCAGTTCTTC
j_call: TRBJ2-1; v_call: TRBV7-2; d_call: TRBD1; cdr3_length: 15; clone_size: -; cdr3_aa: CASSLRGQIYNEQFF; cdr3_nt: TGTGCCAGCAGCTTAAGGGGACAGATTTACAATGAGCAGTTCTTC
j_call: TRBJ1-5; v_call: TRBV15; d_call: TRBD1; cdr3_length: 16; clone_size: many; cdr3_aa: CATSSLQGKRNQPQHF; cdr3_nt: TGTGCCACCAGCAGCCTACAGGGGAAGCGCAATCAGCCCCAGCATTTT
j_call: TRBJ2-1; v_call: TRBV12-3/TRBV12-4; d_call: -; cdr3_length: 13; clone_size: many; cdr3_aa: CASSLISPRTQFF; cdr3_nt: TGTGCCAGCAGTTTAATCAGCCCAAGGACCCAGTTCTTC
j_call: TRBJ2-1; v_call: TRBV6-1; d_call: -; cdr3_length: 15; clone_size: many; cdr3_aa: CASTQRPAYYNEQFF; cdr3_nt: TGTGCCAGCACCCAGCGCCCCGCCTACTACAATGAGCAGTTCTTC
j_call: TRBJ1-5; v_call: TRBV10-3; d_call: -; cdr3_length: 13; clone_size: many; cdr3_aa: CAISEQGHQPQHF; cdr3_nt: TGTGCCATCAGTGAACAGGGACATCAGCCCCAGCATTTT
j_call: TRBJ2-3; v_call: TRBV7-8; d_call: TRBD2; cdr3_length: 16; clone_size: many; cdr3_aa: CASSLAAGGPSDTQYF; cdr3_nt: TGTGCCAGCAGCTTAGCAGCGGGAGGGCCATCAGATACGCAGTATTTT
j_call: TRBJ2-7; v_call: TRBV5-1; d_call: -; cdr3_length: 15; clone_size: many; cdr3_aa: CASSRGSGPNYEQYF; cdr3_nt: TGCGCCAGCAGTCGAGGATCGGGGCCGAACTACGAGCAGTACTTC
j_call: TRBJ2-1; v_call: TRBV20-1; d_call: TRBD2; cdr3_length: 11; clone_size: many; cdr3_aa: CSARGLAAQFF; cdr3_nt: TGCAGTGCTAGGGGACTAGCAGCGCAGTTCTTC
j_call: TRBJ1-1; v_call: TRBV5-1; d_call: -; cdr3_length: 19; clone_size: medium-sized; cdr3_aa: CASSLSFRDKGVMNTEAFF; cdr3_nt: TGCGCCAGCAGCTTGAGTTTCCGGGACAAGGGGGTAATGAACACTGAAGCTTTCTTT
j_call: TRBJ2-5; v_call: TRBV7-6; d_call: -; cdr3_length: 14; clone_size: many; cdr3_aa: CASSLSGNEETQYF; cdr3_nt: TGTGCCAGCAGCTTATCAGGGAACGAGGAGACCCAGTACTTC
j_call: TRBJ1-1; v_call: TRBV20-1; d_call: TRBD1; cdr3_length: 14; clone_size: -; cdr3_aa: CSATSGGVNTEAFF; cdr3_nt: TGCAGTGCTACCTCAGGGGGTGTGAACACTGAAGCTTTCTTT